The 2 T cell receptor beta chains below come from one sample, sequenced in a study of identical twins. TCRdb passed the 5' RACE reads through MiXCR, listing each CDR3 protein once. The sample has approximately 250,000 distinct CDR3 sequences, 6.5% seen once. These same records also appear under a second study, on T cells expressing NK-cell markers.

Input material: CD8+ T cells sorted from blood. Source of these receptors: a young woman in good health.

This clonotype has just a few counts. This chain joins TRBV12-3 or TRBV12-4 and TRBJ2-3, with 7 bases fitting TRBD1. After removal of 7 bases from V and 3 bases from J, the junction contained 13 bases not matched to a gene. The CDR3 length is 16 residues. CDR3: CASTSRRARGTDTQYF. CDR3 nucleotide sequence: TGTGCCAGCACCTCTCGGCGGGCCAGGGGGACAGATACGCAGTATTTT.

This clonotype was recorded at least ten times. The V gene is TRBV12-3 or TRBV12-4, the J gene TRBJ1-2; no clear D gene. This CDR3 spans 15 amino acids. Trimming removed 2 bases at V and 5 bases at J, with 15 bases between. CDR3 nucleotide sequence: TGTGCCAGCAGTTTACCCGATCGGGGTCATTATGGCTACACCTTC. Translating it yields CASSLPDRGHYGYTF.